These 7 T cell receptor beta chains originate from one sample sequenced in a study of blood T cells in healthy people across ages. Sample-barcoded 5' priming and a J-beta primer mix drove a second PCR of about 7 to 12 cycles. TCRdb reprocessed the 5' RACE reads via MiXCR and lists one record per CDR3 protein. This sample has around 990,000 distinct CDR3 sequences, with around two fifths found just once. The sample was blood. Every receptor here comes from a man younger than 35 in good health.

This chain uses TRBV3-1 with TRBJ2-7, with D perhaps TRBD1 (5 bases). V lost 4 bases and J 4 bases, leaving 17 bases between the germline ends. Germline V gives CDR1 LGHDT, CDR2 YNNKEL (reference sequence). The CDR3 length is 15 residues. This CDR3 reads CASSPRETSYYEQYF. The CDR3 nucleotides are TGTGCCAGCAGCCCCAGGGAAACGTCCTATTACGAGCAGTACTTC.

In this sample, this clonotype turned up a few times. This chain joins TRBV28 and TRBJ2-3; TRBD1 matches 8 bases. The ends lost 6 bases at V and 2 bases at J; junction bases unmatched: 7. The CDR3 consists of 15 residues. The V gene's germline CDR1 is MDHEN and CDR2 SYDVKM. For the CDR3, the DNA is TGTGCCAGCAGCCACGGGACAGGATACACAGATACGCAGTATTTT. The encoded protein is CASSHGTGYTDTQYF.

This clonotype was detected only a few times. V gene TRBV7-3 combines with J gene TRBJ2-2; no definite D call. Between the trimmed V and J ends, which lost 5 bases and 2 bases, there was a span of 12 bases. The CDR3 runs 15 residues. The germline gives CDR1 SGHTA, CDR2 FQGTGA. CDR3 loop: CASSRNAGNTGELFF. The CDR3 DNA reads TGTGCCAGCAGCCGAAACGCCGGCAACACCGGGGAGCTGTTTTTT.

This clonotype occurred a few times. V usage is TRBV4-1 and J usage is TRBJ2-5; D is unresolved. The CDR3 totals 13 residues. CDR1 and CDR2 from the germline V gene are MGHRA and YSYEKL. V was cut by 6 bases and J by 11 bases, with 19 bases left in between. CDR3 DNA sequence: TGCGCCAGCAGTCTTTTCCCTTACAATGAGCAGTACTTC. Amino acids: CASSLFPYNEQYF.

This clonotype was found many times. The V call is TRBV29-1, the J call TRBJ2-1; the D is unclear. Trimming took off 1 base at V and 6 bases at J, with 4 bases between the two ends. The V gene's germline CDR1 is SQVTM and CDR2 ANQGSEA. The CDR3 loop spans 11 amino acids. The CDR3 bases are TGCAGCGTTGAAGGATCCAATGAGCAGTTCTTC. It codes for CSVEGSNEQFF.

The V call is TRBV5-1, the J call TRBJ2-7, with TRBD2 matching over 7 bases. Germline CDR1 is SGHRS and CDR2 is YFSETQ. The CDR3 is made up of 14 amino acids. The J segment lost 4 bases and the V segment lost 0 bases, leaving 4 bases of the junction unmatched. CDR3 region: CASSLAGGKYEQYF. As DNA, the CDR3 is TGCGCCAGCAGCTTGGCCGGGGGGAAATACGAGCAGTACTTC.

This clonotype appeared many times. The rearrangement joins TRBV20-1 to TRBJ1-1, with 10 positions matching TRBD1. V gave up 6 bases and J gave up 6 bases; unmatched junction bases: 4. The CDR3 sequence is 12 residues long. The germline V gene has CDR1 DFQATT and CDR2 SNEGSKA (reference sequence). The CDR3 DNA reads TGCAGTGCCGCGGACAGGGGGTCTGAAGCTTTCTTT. Protein sequence: CSAADRGSEAFF.